The 30 T cell receptor beta chains below were found in one sample sequenced in a study of tumor-infiltrating lymphocytes in localized non-small cell lung cancer. Sequenced by immunoSEQ multiplex PCR; TCRdb stores in-frame clones only, minus some. The sample has over 10,000 clones, around 70% seen once. Input material: uninvolved lung tissue not adjacent to the tumor. These receptors were obtained from a human donor with non-small cell lung cancer.

The chain combines TRBV5-4 with TRBJ2-5; 8 bases fit TRBD1. The germline V gene encodes CDR1 SGHNT and CDR2 YYREEE (reference sequence). CDR3 length equals 16 residues. Trimming removed 6 bases from V and 1 base from J; junction bases left unmatched: 11. CDR3 amino acids: CASTENGTGTQETQYF. The CDR3 DNA follows: TGTGCCAGCACTGAGAACGGGACAGGCACCCAAGAGACCCAGTACTTC.

The chain is built from TRBV6-5 and TRBJ1-2; D is unresolved. Germline V gene lookup returns CDR1 MNHEY and CDR2 SVGAGI. The CDR3 is 13 residues long. V dropped 4 bases and J dropped 0 bases, with 6 bases sitting between them. CDR3: CASSFTANYGYTF. The CDR3 bases are TGTGCCAGCAGTTTCACGGCTAACTATGGCTACACCTTC.

Here the CDR3 reads CASSLGLKGEAFF. Written as DNA, the CDR3 is TGTGCCAGCAGTTTAGGGCTAAAGGGAGAAGCTTTCTTT. This sequence joins TRBV27 and TRBJ1-1; no firm D call. Trimming stripped 2 bases from V and 8 bases from J, with 12 bases between. Germline CDR1 is MNHEY and CDR2 is SMNVEV (reference sequence). This CDR3 is built from 13 residues.

The CDR3 bases are TGTGCCAGCAGCTTGGACAGGGGGCACGAGCAGTACTTC. Translated, it gives CASSLDRGHEQYF. This chain links TRBV5-4 with TRBJ2-7; 9 bases fit TRBD1. The germline CDR1 and CDR2 sequences are SGHNT and YYREEE (reference sequence). CDR3 length: 13 residues. J gave up 5 bases and V 0 bases, and 0 bases lay outside the gene matches.

This chain links TRBV6-5 with TRBJ2-7; TRBD1 agrees at 9 bases. CDR1 and CDR2 (germline): MNHEY, SVGAGI. CDR3 length equals 16 residues. J gave up 1 base and V 4 bases, and 8 bases lay outside the gene matches. The CDR3 sequence: CASSSRGQGRSYEQYF. The CDR3 coding sequence is TGTGCCAGCAGTTCCCGCGGACAGGGGAGGTCCTACGAGCAGTACTTC.

The rearrangement joins TRBV5-1 to TRBJ2-1; 10 bases agree with TRBD2. The length of the CDR3 is 15 residues. The germline V gene has CDR1 SGHRS and CDR2 YFSETQ. J gave up 10 bases and V 4 bases, and 11 bases lay outside the gene matches. The CDR3 coding sequence is TGCGCCAGCAGCGGGAAGACTAGCGGGCAATTGGAGCAGTTCTTC. As protein: CASSGKTSGQLEQFF. Full variable domain (remainder filled in from reference TRBV5-1 and TRBJ2-1): KAGVTQTPRYLIKTRGQQVTLSCSPISGHRSVSWYQQTPGQGLQFLFEYFSETQRNKGNFPGRFSGRQFSNSRSEMNVSTLELGDSALYLCASSGKTSGQLEQFFGPGTRLTVL.

Here the CDR3 DNA reads TGTGCCAGCAGCCAAAGATCGGGCAGCATCTACTCTGGAAACACCATATATTTT. Translation: CASSQRSGSIYSGNTIYF. The V call is TRBV14, the J call TRBJ1-3; D gene ambiguous. The CDR3 has 18 amino acids. With 2 bases removed from V and 0 bases from J, the gap between germline ends came to 17 bases. From germline, CDR1 is SGHDN and CDR2 FVKESK.

Concerning this clone itself: One end of the junction is discordant with germline, which a read error may explain. The CDR3 reads CASTQVGGSTVF. In DNA, the CDR3 is TGTGCCAGCACCCAGGTCGGCGGGAGTACAGTCTTC. This sequence joins TRBV5-4 and TRBJ2-7; 7 nucleotides line up with TRBD2. This CDR3 region has 12 residues. Germline CDR1 SGHNT, CDR2 YYREEE (reference sequence). Drawing the rest from reference TRBV5-4 and TRBJ2-7, the complete variable domain is ETGVTQSPTHLIKTRGQQVTLRCSSQSGHNTVSWYQQALGQGPQFIFQYYREEENGRGNFPPRFSGLQFPNYSSELNVNALELDDSALYLCASTQVGGSTVFGPGTRLTVT.

The chain recombines TRBV6-5 with TRBJ1-1; D is unresolved. Germline CDR1 is MNHEY and CDR2 is SVGAGI. The CDR3 extends over 14 amino acids. Trimming cost V 5 bases and J 4 bases, with 14 bases left between them. CDR3 bases: TGTGCCAGCAGTCCGGGGTTAAGGAGCACTGAAGCTTTCTTT. Translating it yields CASSPGLRSTEAFF.

The chain joins TRBV28 to TRBJ1-1; D is ambiguous. The V and J ends lost 1 base and 1 base respectively, with 7 bases between them. CDR1 and CDR2 (germline): MDHEN, SYDVKM. The CDR3 has 14 residues. Here the CDR3 DNA reads TGTGCCAGCAGTTTATTGGGCAAGAACACTGAAGCTTTCTTT. Translation gives CASSLLGKNTEAFF.

The chain carries TRBV6-1 and TRBJ1-6; the D gene is possibly TRBD1 (5 bases). This CDR3 has 15 residues. V lost 2 bases and J lost 16, with 21 bases in between. Per germline, CDR1 MNHNS and CDR2 SASEGT. DNA for the CDR3: TGTGCCAGCAGTGAAAGGGCGGGGGTCGCGGGGCGTCTCCACTTT. Encoded protein: CASSERAGVAGRLHF.

V and J are TRBV6-1 and TRBJ2-7; TRBD1 matches at 7 bases. This CDR3 is 12 amino acids long. V was pared by 10 bases and J by 3 bases, with 6 bases of the junction left unmatched. Germline V gene sequence: CDR1 MNHNS, CDR2 SASEGT. CDR3 residues: CATGTDGYEQYF. CDR3 DNA: TGTGCCACCGGGACAGACGGCTACGAGCAGTACTTC.

The chain employs TRBV5-6 and TRBJ2-3; 15 bases agree with TRBD2. The CDR3 runs 15 residues. V trimming: 4 bases; J trimming: 8 bases; junction bases outside the gene matches: 5. The germline V gene has CDR1 SGHDT and CDR2 YYEEEE. The CDR3 region has the DNA TGTGCCAGCAGCCAATGGACTAGCGGGGGGGTTACGCAGTATTTT. The encoded protein is CASSQWTSGGVTQYF. Drawing the rest from reference TRBV5-6 and TRBJ2-3, the complete variable domain is DAGVTQSPTHLIKTRGQQVTLRCSPKSGHDTVSWYQQALGQGPQFIFQYYEEEERQRGNFPDRFSGHQFPNYSSELNVNALLLGDSALYLCASSQWTSGGVTQYFGPGTRLTVL.

CDR3 region: CASNRGQPYEQYF. The DNA for the CDR3 is TGTGCCAGCAACCGGGGACAGCCCTACGAGCAGTACTTC. The genes are TRBV28 and TRBJ2-7, with 7 bases that match TRBD1. Per germline, CDR1 MDHEN and CDR2 SYDVKM. The J segment lost 2 bases and the V segment lost 7 bases, leaving 5 bases of the junction unmatched. This CDR3 is built from 13 residues.

The CDR3 DNA is TGTGCCACCAGCAGATCCTCTAGCGGGAGTTACGAGCAGTACTTC. Its translation: CATSRSSSGSYEQYF. The gene calls are TRBV15 and TRBJ2-7; 10 nucleotides match TRBD2. V was clipped by 2 bases and J by 4 bases; unmatched bases: 5. The CDR3 sequence is 15 residues long. Germline values: CDR1 LNHNV, CDR2 YYDKDF (reference sequence).

The chain links TRBV6-5 to TRBJ2-5, with 10 bases that match TRBD2. This CDR3 is 14 amino acids long. V shed 6 bases and J 9 bases; nucleotides not matched to a gene: 10. Germline V CDR1 and CDR2: MNHEY, SVGAGI. CDR3 DNA: TGTGCCAGCAGCCCGGGGGCTAGCGGGGGCCCCCAGTACTTC. Translation: CASSPGASGGPQYF.

The rearrangement uses TRBV28 and TRBJ1-1; possibly TRBD1 for D (5 bases). The V and J ends lost 2 bases and 1 base respectively, with 11 bases between them. This CDR3 has 15 amino acids. Germline CDR1 MDHEN, CDR2 SYDVKM. In DNA, the CDR3 is TGTGCCAGCAGTTTAGGGGACGGTTGGAACACTGAAGCTTTCTTT. It codes for CASSLGDGWNTEAFF.

The J gene is TRBJ1-1, the V gene TRBV2; weak D call: TRBD1 (5 bases). Looked up from germline, CDR1 is SNHLY and CDR2 is FYNNEI. Trimming removed 3 bases at V and 1 base at J, with 12 bases between. This CDR3 region has 15 residues. DNA for the CDR3: TGTGCCAGCAGTGATGGAGACAGCCCGAACACTGAAGCTTTCTTT. Encoded protein: CASSDGDSPNTEAFF.

This clone was observed a handful of times. The rearrangement links TRBV27 to TRBJ2-7; 8 bases map to TRBD1. Germline-derived CDR1 and CDR2 are MNHEY and SMNVEV (reference sequence). CDR3 size: 14 residues. With 2 bases clipped from V and 6 bases from J, the junction kept 6 bases outside the gene matches. CDR3 DNA sequence: TGTGCCAGCAGTTTAGGACAGGGCCCCGGCGAGCAGTACTTC. Its protein product is CASSLGQGPGEQYF.

The gene calls are TRBV10-3 and TRBJ1-1; TRBD1 agrees at 8 bases. V shed 7 bases and J 8 bases; nucleotides not matched to a gene: 12. The CDR3 runs 14 residues. Germline V CDR1 and CDR2: ENHRY, SYGVKD. CDR3 sequence (DNA): TGTGCCATCACCCCCAGGACAGGGAGGGCCGAAGCTTTCTTT. This sequence encodes CAITPRTGRAEAFF.

The chain employs TRBV25-1 and TRBJ1-4, with no clear D. This CDR3 contains 14 residues. Germline CDR1 MGHDK, CDR2 SYGVNS. V lost 5 bases to trimming and J lost 6 bases, with 13 bases between them. CDR3: CASSRTDWDEKLFF. CDR3 DNA: TGTGCCAGCAGTCGAACCGATTGGGATGAAAAACTGTTTTTT.

The chain combines TRBV2 with TRBJ2-1; 8 nucleotides match TRBD2. The J segment lost 4 bases and the V segment lost 7 bases, leaving 6 bases of the junction unmatched. The CDR3 runs to 14 residues. Looked up from germline, CDR1 is SNHLY and CDR2 is FYNNEI. CDR3 amino acids: CASTRAGGYNEQFF. In DNA, the CDR3 is TGTGCCAGCACCAGGGCGGGGGGTTACAATGAGCAGTTCTTC. The full variable domain, completed using reference TRBV2 and TRBJ2-1, is EPEVTQTPSHQVTQMGQEVILRCVPISNHLYFYWYRQILGQKVEFLVSFYNNEISEKSEIFDDQFSVERPDGSNFTLKIRSTKLEDSAMYFCASTRAGGYNEQFFGPGTRLTVL.

The V call is TRBV6-4, the J call TRBJ2-1, with 9 positions matching TRBD2. The length of the CDR3 is 14 residues. Losses at the gene ends were 6 bases for V and 9 bases for J; bases not matched to a gene: 9. From germline, CDR1 is MRHNA and CDR2 SNTAGT. CDR3 bases: TGTGCCAGCAGCCGCGGGGGGGGAGGGGTTGAGCAGTTCTTC. Its protein is CASSRGGGGVEQFF.

J is TRBJ2-3 and V is TRBV5-1; D remains unclear. The CDR3 sequence is 14 residues long. From germline, CDR1 is SGHRS and CDR2 YFSETQ. Trimming removed 3 bases from V and 2 bases from J, with 10 bases in between. The CDR3: CASSSQVNTDTQYF. DNA for the CDR3: TGCGCCAGCAGCTCGCAGGTGAACACAGATACGCAGTATTTT.

This clone showed up just once. The chain couples TRBV28 to TRBJ2-7; D not certain. Germline values: CDR1 MDHEN, CDR2 SYDVKM. V was pared by 8 bases and J by 3 bases, with 14 bases between. The CDR3 is 13 residues long. CDR3 DNA: TGTGCCAGCCGTAGTCCTACCCTCTACGAGCAGTACTTC. Its protein product is CASRSPTLYEQYF.

This chain uses TRBV4-3 with TRBJ2-6; D gene ambiguous. V was trimmed by 1 base and J by 2 bases, leaving 6 bases between them. The length of the CDR3 is 15 residues. The germline V gene encodes CDR1 LGHNA and CDR2 YSLEER. CDR3 sequence: CASSQGVAGANVLTF. The CDR3 nucleotides read TGCGCCAGCAGCCAAGGGGTTGCTGGGGCCAACGTCCTGACTTTC.

The table lists this clone with a few counts. The CDR3: CASKFLTSGETQYF. The CDR3 DNA reads TGCGCCAGCAAATTTCTCACTAGCGGCGAGACCCAGTACTTC. This chain uses TRBV5-1 with TRBJ2-5, with 8 nucleotides matching TRBD2. This CDR3 spans 14 amino acids. CDR1 and CDR2 (germline): SGHRS, YFSETQ. V gave up 6 bases and J gave up 5 bases; unmatched junction bases: 9.

V and J are TRBV28 and TRBJ1-2; D is perhaps TRBD1 (6 bases). The V and J ends lost 2 bases and 4 bases respectively, with 8 bases between them. This CDR3 region has 13 residues. Germline-derived CDR1 and CDR2 are MDHEN and SYDVKM. The CDR3 nucleotides read TGTGCCAGCAGTTTAGTGACAGGCTATGGCTACACCTTC. Its protein is CASSLVTGYGYTF.

The chain links TRBV14 to TRBJ2-1; possible D gene TRBD1, 7 bases. This CDR3 comprises 17 residues. Trimming shortened V by 0 bases and J by 4 bases, and 16 bases separated the two germline ends. Germline values: CDR1 SGHDN, CDR2 FVKESK. The CDR3 loop reads CASSQDPGGQAYNEQFF. CDR3 bases: TGTGCCAGCAGCCAAGACCCAGGGGGGCAGGCGTACAATGAGCAGTTCTTC.

V usage is TRBV5-1 and J usage is TRBJ1-4, with 8 bases identical to TRBD1. The V segment lost 5 bases and the J segment 8 bases; nucleotides outside the gene matches: 14. Germline CDR1 is SGHRS and CDR2 is YFSETQ. The CDR3 has 16 residues. CDR3 sequence (DNA): TGCGCCAGCAGGGGACAGGATAGCCCCAGTGCGGAAAAACTGTTTTTT. Amino acid sequence: CASRGQDSPSAEKLFF.